One sample yielded the 3 T cell receptor beta chains listed below, sequenced in a study of spatial heterogeneity in lung cancer. Regarding time point: sample taken at primary tumor resection. No cells were sorted before sequencing. The whole RNA sequenced was extracted from tumor, nontumor lung or frozen PBMC. TCRdb reprocessed the 5' RACE reads with MiXCR, giving one entry per CDR3 protein. This repertoire shows around 1,200 distinct CDR3 sequences, 13% found once; its top ten account for more than 15%. This material consisted of normal lung tissue next to the tumor, taken at surgery. These receptors all stem from a male donor with early-stage non-small cell lung cancer.

This clonotype is labeled as large. This chain links TRBV29-1 with TRBJ2-7, with 8 positions matching TRBD2. Germline CDR1 and CDR2: SQVTM and ANQGSEA. CDR3 length: 12 amino acids. Germline trimming cut 7 bases from V and 0 bases from J; bases unmatched to any gene: 2. The CDR3 DNA reads as TGCAGCGGGCGGGGGGTCTCCTACGAGCAGTACTTC. This encodes CSGRGVSYEQYF.

V and J are TRBV7-2 and TRBJ2-3; TRBD2 is a possible D gene (5 bases). V shed 5 bases and J shed 5 bases, with 17 bases lying between them. The CDR3 runs to 15 residues. Per germline, CDR1 SGHTA and CDR2 FQGNSA. CDR3 nucleotide sequence: TGTGCCAGCAGCCCGCGGACGCAAGGAGGAGATACGCAGTATTTT. Its protein product is CASSPRTQGGDTQYF.

In this sample, this clonotype is large. In nucleotides, the CDR3 is TGTGCCACCAGTGATTTGATTGGCGCTAGCACAGATACGCAGTATTTT. This encodes CATSDLIGASTDTQYF. The chain is built from TRBV24-1 and TRBJ2-3; D gene unclear. Trimming took off 0 bases at V and 0 bases at J, with 9 bases between the two ends. The length of the CDR3 is 16 residues. Germline V gives CDR1 KGHDR, CDR2 SFDVKD.